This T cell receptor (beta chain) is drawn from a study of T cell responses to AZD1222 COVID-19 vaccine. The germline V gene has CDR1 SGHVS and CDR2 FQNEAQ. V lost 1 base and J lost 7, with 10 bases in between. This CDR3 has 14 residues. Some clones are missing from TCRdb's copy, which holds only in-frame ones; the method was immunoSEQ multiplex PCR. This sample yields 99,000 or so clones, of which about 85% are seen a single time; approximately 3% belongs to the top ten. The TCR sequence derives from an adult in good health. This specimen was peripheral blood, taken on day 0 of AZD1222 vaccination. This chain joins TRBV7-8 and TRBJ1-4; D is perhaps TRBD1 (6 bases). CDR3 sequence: CASSLGGLGEKLFF. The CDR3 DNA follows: TGTGCCAGCAGCTTAGGGGGGCTTGGTGAAAAACTGTTTTTT. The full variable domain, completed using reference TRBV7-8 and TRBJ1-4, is GAGVSQSPRYKVAKRGQDVALRCDPISGHVSLFWYQQALGQGPEFLTYFQNEAQLDKSGLPSDRFFAERPEGSVSTLKIQRTQQEDSAVYLCASSLGGLGEKLFFGSGTQLSVL.